The subject of this entry is one T cell receptor beta chain. Which antigen it targets is not known. Nothing much larger sits one base from this clone, and base qualities are not available. The library was built by means of PCR. At the Johns Hopkins FTIC core, DNA from the cultured CD4+ T cells underwent TCR sequencing with the Oncomine TCR Beta short-read assay. Genomic DNA was extracted from the cultured CD4+ T cells with the QIAamp micro DNA kit. Oncomine TCR Beta libraries from cultured CD4+ T cells were pooled with unique dual indexes and sequenced on an Illumina iSeq 100. The published analysis was carried out like this. Non-productive sequences were filtered out, and CDR3s that did not start with C, did not end with F or W, or were shorter than 7 amino acids were discarded. The MANAFEST web application identified antigen-specific clonotypes by comparing peptide-stimulated wells against reference wells and other culture wells. For a clone to be called positive, the clone needed an FDR below 0.05, an odds ratio above 5, and a productive frequency above 0.1% in at least two of three replicate wells. A clonotype was classed as cross-reactive if the clonotype showed significant expansion both in SARS-CoV-2 spike wells and in at least one common cold coronavirus spike condition. CDR3 homology was assessed with Levenshtein distances (stringdist) and unrooted phylogenetic trees (ape) in R version 3.6.1. The public reads were reanalyzed by TCRdb: fastp trimming at Q25, MiXCR alignment, in-frame beta chains only. Each entry is one CDR3 protein sequence, shown with its most common DNA and genes. TCRdb's processing, not the study's, gives the V and J calls here. The sample records about 15,000 distinct CDR3 sequences, approximately 53% of which are singletons. Around 10% of the sample comes from the top ten.

This entry belongs to a study of vaccination and CD4 T cells after COVID-19 (dated by TCRdb to 2021 to 2024). About the study as a whole: Every convalescent patient had a positive nasal swab PCR test for SARS-CoV-2, with mild disease in 8 to 10 patients and severe disease in one. In the convalescent cohort there were six males and four females, among whom were two Hispanic individuals, seven Caucasians, two Asians and one multiracial person. Two doses of either the Pfizer-BioNTech BNT162b2 vaccine (n=8) or the Moderna mRNA-1273 vaccine (n=2) were administered to participants. Post-COVID blood samples from convalescent patients were collected a median of around 110 days after diagnosis, with a range of roughly 30 to 170 days. Post-vaccine blood samples were obtained a median of approximately 74 days after the second vaccine dose, with a range of about 13 to 241 days. Culture stimuli were overlapping spike peptide pools from SARS-CoV-2 and from the common cold coronaviruses HCoV-NL63, HCoV-OC43 and HCoV-229E. As controls, cultures received a CEFX viral epitope pool (the positive control), an HIV-1 Nef peptide pool (the negative control), or no peptide at all. In around 9 COVID-19 convalescent patients and 4 infection-naive healthy vaccine recipients, researchers compared the spike-specific CD4+ TCR repertoire from before mRNA vaccination with the repertoire from after.

At the junction V is shortened by 8 bases and J by 1 base; bases outside the gene matches: 8. The germline V gene (reference sequence) sets CDR1 to DFQATT and CDR2 to SNEGSKA. Measured from the cysteine to the phenylalanine, the CDR3 is 13 residues long. Only CDR3 DNA remains: 39 bases, in frame from the first base. This specimen's treatment or condition label, interpreted: roughly 10-day PBMC culture with coronavirus spike peptide pools or control peptides (ViraFEST assay). To expand antigen-specific T cells with peptide pools and then pick out the expanded clonotypes through TCR sequencing, the study relied on the ViraFEST assay. The positive SARS-CoV-2 PCR tests of the convalescent patients were dated from March to December 2020, before the Alpha, Beta and Delta variants emerged in the United States. Approximately 1.8 million PBMCs per well were cultured in IMDM with roughly 5% human AB serum and 7.5 to 10 IU/ml IL-2, plus 10 ug/ml peptide pools. Half of the culture medium was replaced with fresh IL-2-containing medium on days 3 and 7. After around 11 days of culture, CD4+ T cells were isolated by negative selection using the EasySep CD4+ T cell isolation kit. Ficoll-Paque Plus gradient centrifugation was used to isolate PBMCs from whole blood, and the isolated PBMCs were then either used fresh or cryopreserved at -140C. Triplicate wells were generally used for each culture condition.

What the study reported, not specific to this receptor: Nearly all vaccine-specific clones in convalescent patients (304 of 307) were mono-reactive for SARS-CoV-2 spike rather than cross-reactive with common cold coronaviruses. In convalescent patients, a median around 84% of post-vaccine SARS-CoV-2-reactive clones were detected only after vaccination, and vaccine-specific priming was suggested by this finding. The study included relatively few convalescent patients and did not analyze early timepoints after natural infection. The median count of SARS-CoV-2-reactive clonotypes went up from around 23 after infection to around 38 after vaccination, although the change was not significant.

The sequence was obtained from a human donor who had recovered from COVID-19. Source material: CD4+ T cells from blood, cultured in vitro. The sequence links TRBV20-1 to TRBJ2-7, and TRBD1 aligns with 7 junction nucleotides. The CDR3 sequence is CSSRQGSSYEQYF. The sequence in DNA is TGCAGTTCGCGACAGGGCTCGTCCTACGAGCAGTACTTC.